One sample yielded the 25 T cell receptor beta chains listed below, sequenced in a study of T cells in narcolepsy. Data came from immunoSEQ multiplex PCR; TCRdb stores just in-frame clones and leaves some out. Of about 27,000 clones listed, 86% are singletons. Sequencing was performed on CD45RA- memory CD4+ T cells from PBMCs. These receptors originate from a human donor with narcolepsy.

The CDR3 DNA reads as TGTGCCAGCAGTCCGACTAGCGGGGGGACCGGGGAGCTGTTTTTT. This codes for CASSPTSGGTGELFF. V gene TRBV2 combines with J gene TRBJ2-2; 13 bases are shared with TRBD2. This CDR3 region has 15 residues. The V gene's germline CDR1 is SNHLY and CDR2 FYNNEI. The V gene end was trimmed by 5 bases and the J gene end by 5 bases; junction bases not matched to a gene: 2.

The V gene is TRBV5-1, the J gene TRBJ2-1, with TRBD1 identical over 7 bases. Germline CDR1 reads SGHRS; CDR2 reads YFSETQ. V shed 6 bases, J shed 5 bases, and the junction held 8 bases outside the gene matches. The CDR3 sequence is 14 residues long. CDR3 sequence: CASTVTGPNNEQFF. The CDR3 DNA reads TGCGCCAGCACTGTGACAGGGCCTAACAATGAGCAGTTCTTC.

The rearrangement joins TRBV6-1 to TRBJ1-1, with 8 bases lining up with TRBD1. J lost 1 base, V lost 6 bases, and 4 bases had no gene match. From germline, CDR1 is MNHNS and CDR2 SASEGT. The length of the CDR3 is 14 residues. Here the CDR3 DNA reads TGTGCCAGCAGCAGACAGGGGCAGAACACTGAAGCTTTCTTT. It is translated as CASSRQGQNTEAFF.

This rearrangement joins TRBV4-1 to TRBJ1-4; unclear D gene. Germline V gene lookup returns CDR1 MGHRA and CDR2 YSYEKL. V was shortened by 4 bases and J by 8 bases, with 11 bases between the two germline ends. The CDR3 covers 13 residues. The CDR3 nucleotides are TGCGCCAGCAGCCCCCGGACGGTCGAAAAACTGTTTTTT. It yields the protein CASSPRTVEKLFF.

A few counts support this clone. The rearrangement joins TRBV13 to TRBJ1-6; D remains ambiguous. The CDR3 covers 13 residues. Trimming pared 1 base from V and 10 bases from J, leaving 8 bases between. The germline V gene encodes CDR1 PRHDT and CDR2 FYEKMQ (reference sequence). The CDR3 DNA follows: TGTGCCAGCAGCTTAGATGGGAGCTCACCCCTCCACTTT. This sequence encodes CASSLDGSSPLHF. The full variable domain, rest sourced from reference TRBV13 and TRBJ1-6, is AAGVIQSPRHLIKEKRETATLKCYPIPRHDTVYWYQQGPGQDPQFLISFYEKMQSDKGSIPDRFSAQQFSDYHSELNMSSLELGDSALYFCASSLDGSSPLHFGNGTRLTVT.

This chain links TRBV15 with TRBJ1-4, with D uncertain. V was cut by 3 bases and J by 0 bases, with 11 bases left in between. CDR3 length equals 16 residues. Germline loops: CDR1 LNHNV, CDR2 YYDKDF (reference sequence). Here the CDR3 DNA reads TGTGCCACCAGCAGGGATTACGGTACAACTAATGAAAAACTGTTTTTT. Encoded protein: CATSRDYGTTNEKLFF.

This sequence joins TRBV6-1 and TRBJ1-2; tentative D call: TRBD1 (5 bases). CDR3 length: 13 amino acids. The germline CDR1 and CDR2 sequences are MNHNS and SASEGT. V gave up 5 bases and J gave up 3 bases, with 10 bases separating them. The CDR3 DNA sequence: TGTGCCAGCAGTTTGACAGAGGACTATGGCTACACCTTC. Translation gives CASSLTEDYGYTF.

The V call is TRBV10-2, the J call TRBJ1-1; 10 nucleotides agree with TRBD1. The CDR3 consists of 14 residues. The germline CDR1 and CDR2 sequences are WSHSY and SAAADI. V lost 6 bases and J lost 7; bases outside the gene matches: 8. CDR3 DNA sequence: TGCGCCAGCAGACAGACAGGGGGCGGCGATGAAGCTTTCTTT. This translates into CASRQTGGGDEAFF.

The chain links TRBV28 to TRBJ2-5, with 8 nucleotides matching TRBD1. The V gene end was trimmed by 8 bases and the J gene end by 5 bases; junction bases not matched to a gene: 10. The CDR3 extends over 14 amino acids. Germline assignment: CDR1 MDHEN and CDR2 SYDVKM. CDR3 nucleotides: TGTGCCAGCTATACTCCGGGACAGGCGGAGACCCAGTACTTC. Translation: CASYTPGQAETQYF.

The J gene is TRBJ1-3, the V gene TRBV5-1; perhaps TRBD1 as D (6 bases). Per the germline V gene, CDR1 is SGHRS and CDR2 is YFSETQ. CDR3 length equals 14 residues. V was trimmed by 4 bases and J by 3 bases, leaving 11 bases between them. CDR3 loop: CASSPGAVGNTIYF. The DNA for the CDR3 is TGCGCCAGCAGCCCGGGGGCCGTTGGAAACACCATATATTTT.

V gene TRBV4-1 combines with J gene TRBJ1-6, with 8 bases matching TRBD1. The CDR3 covers 17 residues. Germline-derived CDR1 and CDR2 are MGHRA and YSYEKL. Trimming took 3 bases from V and 1 from J; bases not matched to a gene: 5. This CDR3 reads CASSQATGASYNSPLHF. The CDR3 coding sequence is TGCGCCAGCAGCCAGGCGACAGGGGCTTCCTATAATTCACCCCTCCACTTT.

The CDR3 sequence is CASSVGGGFSGNTIYF. The CDR3 DNA follows: TGTGCCAGCAGCGTAGGCGGGGGATTCTCTGGAAACACCATATATTTT. The chain combines TRBV9 with TRBJ1-3; D possibly corresponds to TRBD1 (5 bases). V lost 0 bases, J lost 0 bases, and 10 bases lay in between. Germline CDR1 SGDLS, CDR2 YYNGEE. The CDR3 consists of 16 residues.

This chain uses TRBV19 with TRBJ1-2; a weak D match, TRBD1 (5 bases). V was clipped by 7 bases and J by 6 bases, with 18 bases between them. The CDR3 sequence is 14 residues long. Germline V gene sequence: CDR1 LNHDA, CDR2 SQIVND (reference sequence). Written as DNA, the CDR3 is TGTGCCAGTACCCTCGACAGATTAGCTGATGGCTACACCTTC. It specifies CASTLDRLADGYTF.

The J gene is TRBJ1-2, the V gene TRBV19; D call uncertain. Trimming left V 3 bases short and J 1 base short, with 9 bases between. This CDR3 region has 14 residues. CDR1 LNHDA and CDR2 SQIVND come from the germline V gene (reference sequence). CDR3 protein: CASSMVDLNYGYTF. The CDR3 nucleotides are TGTGCCAGTAGTATGGTGGACCTTAACTATGGCTACACCTTC.

The J gene is TRBJ1-1, the V gene TRBV5-1; TRBD1 might be the D (5 bases). CDR1 SGHRS and CDR2 YFSETQ come from the germline V gene. V gave up 6 bases and J gave up 4 bases, with 19 bases separating them. The CDR3 length is 15 residues. CDR3 region: CASNYQSRGGTEAFF. The CDR3 region has the DNA TGCGCCAGCAACTACCAGTCAAGGGGAGGCACTGAAGCTTTCTTT.

The chain joins TRBV11-2 to TRBJ2-5; D unclear. Germline V CDR1 and CDR2: SGHAT, FQNNGV. V lost 7 bases and J 7 bases, leaving 13 bases between the germline ends. The CDR3 runs to 12 residues. DNA of the CDR3: TGTGCCAGCAACGAGGCCACGCGGACCCAGTACTTC. Its translation is CASNEATRTQYF.

This rearrangement joins TRBV5-1 to TRBJ1-1; D uncertain. Germline V gene data show CDR1 as SGHRS and CDR2 as YFSETQ. V was trimmed by 1 base and J by 8 bases, leaving 15 bases between them. The CDR3 totals 14 residues. The CDR3 DNA is TGCGCCAGCAGCTTGATCGGCAGCCTCGTGGAAGCTTTCTTT. This encodes CASSLIGSLVEAFF.

The CDR3 bases are TGTGCCAGCAGCTTAGGGGACAGGACCACCCAAGAGACCCAGTACTTC. It encodes CASSLGDRTTQETQYF. This chain joins TRBV11-3 and TRBJ2-5, with TRBD1 matching 8 bases. Germline loops: CDR1 SGHNT, CDR2 YENEEA. This CDR3 region has 16 residues. V dropped 1 base and J dropped 1; count of bases not matched to a gene: 5.

The chain uses TRBV28 and TRBJ2-7, with 7 bases fitting TRBD2. Germline V gives CDR1 MDHEN, CDR2 SYDVKM. The CDR3 runs to 14 residues. CDR3 coding DNA: TGTGCCAGCAGTTCCCTGGGAGAGGGGAGGGTGATGGGCGTC. Its translation: CASSSLGEGRVMGV.

This sequence joins TRBV29-1 and TRBJ2-1; no definite D call. Trimming stripped 4 bases from V and 8 bases from J, with 12 bases between. This CDR3 has 12 amino acids. CDR1 and CDR2 from the germline V gene are SQVTM and ANQGSEA. CDR3 bases: TGCAGCGTTGGAATGGGTAGCTATGAGCAGTTCTTC. This encodes CSVGMGSYEQFF.

CDR3 nucleotides: TGCGCCAGCAGCTTGGTGGCCGACGGGGAGCTGTTTTTT. Protein: CASSLVADGELFF. J is TRBJ2-2 and V is TRBV5-1; no reliable D call. With 0 bases removed from V and 7 bases from J, the gap between germline ends came to 7 bases. This CDR3 is 13 amino acids long. Germline V gives CDR1 SGHRS, CDR2 YFSETQ.

This chain joins TRBV5-1 and TRBJ2-5; 7 bases fit TRBD1. CDR1 and CDR2 from the germline V gene are SGHRS and YFSETQ. V was clipped by 5 bases and J by 5 bases; unmatched bases: 9. The CDR3 sequence is 14 residues long. The CDR3 sequence: CASSFGTEGETQYF. The CDR3 coding sequence is TGCGCCAGCAGTTTCGGGACAGAGGGCGAGACCCAGTACTTC.

The CDR3 bases are TGCGCCAGCAGCCCTCAGGGATACAATGAGCAGTTCTTC. Encoded protein: CASSPQGYNEQFF. The J gene is TRBJ2-1, the V gene TRBV5-1, with D perhaps matching TRBD1 (5 bases). Germline CDR1 SGHRS, CDR2 YFSETQ. Between the trimmed V and J ends, which lost 4 bases and 4 bases, there was a span of 9 bases. The CDR3 is 13 residues long.

This chain joins TRBV28 and TRBJ1-5; TRBD1 might be the D (5 bases). CDR3 size: 14 residues. Trimming pared 7 bases from V and 3 bases from J, leaving 13 bases between. The germline V gene encodes CDR1 MDHEN and CDR2 SYDVKM. CDR3 coding DNA: TGTGCCAGCAACGCGGGGGATGCCAATCAGCCCCAGCATTTT. This translates into CASNAGDANQPQHF.

The chain couples TRBV7-8 to TRBJ2-2; D not certain. Germline V gives CDR1 SGHVS, CDR2 FQNEAQ. The CDR3 has 12 amino acids. V shed 2 bases and J shed 7 bases, with 5 bases lying between them. This chain's CDR3 is CASSLQDGELFF. The CDR3 region has the DNA TGTGCCAGCAGCTTACAGGACGGGGAGCTGTTTTTT. The full variable domain, in which reference TRBV7-8 and TRBJ2-2 provide the parts outside the CDR3, is GAGVSQSPRYKVAKRGQDVALRCDPISGHVSLFWYQQALGQGPEFLTYFQNEAQLDKSGLPSDRFFAERPEGSVSTLKIQRTQQEDSAVYLCASSLQDGELFFGEGSRLTVL.